A selection of T cell receptor beta chains follows, all from one sample in a study of T cells in Graves' hyperthyroidism and ophthalmopathy. TCRdb called the multiplex PCR reads again in MiXCR, with one record for every CDR3 protein. The sample includes some 620,000 distinct CDR3 sequences, about 16% of them seen just once. Sequencing was performed on blood. These receptors were collected from a woman aged 30 to 39 with Graves' hyperthyroidism. Both conserved end residues are part of each CDR3. The order of the fields is J gene, clone size, V gene, D gene, CDR3 protein, CDR3 DNA. D genes are given only for firm matches. Not every row has a clone size; where given, it reads once, few, many or a size class.

J gene: TRBJ2-4
clone size: few
V gene: TRBV4-2
D gene: .
CDR3 protein: CASSQAGGVQYF
CDR3 DNA: TGTGCCAGCAGCCAAGCGGGCGGGGTTCAGTACTTC

J gene: TRBJ2-1
clone size: few
V gene: TRBV4-1
D gene: TRBD2
CDR3 protein: CASSQDSAGGFNNEQFF
CDR3 DNA: TGCGCCAGCAGCCAAGATTCTGCGGGAGGGTTTAACAATGAGCAGTTCTTC

J gene: TRBJ2-3
clone size: many
V gene: TRBV28
D gene: TRBD2
CDR3 protein: CASSTPSGTSTDTQYF
CDR3 DNA: TGTGCCAGCAGTACTCCAAGCGGGACCTCCACAGATACGCAGTATTTT

J gene: TRBJ2-4
clone size: .
V gene: TRBV11-2
D gene: TRBD2
CDR3 protein: CASSSLSGSAAKNIQYF
CDR3 DNA: TGTGCCAGCAGCTCCCTTAGCGGGAGTGCGGCCAAAAACATTCAGTACTTC

J gene: TRBJ2-3
clone size: many
V gene: TRBV28
D gene: .
CDR3 protein: CASSFIPPRQRPAQYF
CDR3 DNA: TGTGCCAGCAGTTTTATTCCCCCCCGGCAGAGACCTGCGCAGTATTTT

J gene: TRBJ2-7
clone size: few
V gene: TRBV4-1
D gene: TRBD2
CDR3 protein: CASSQPRTSGRNLGHEQYF
CDR3 DNA: TGCGCCAGCAGCCAACCGAGGACTAGCGGGAGAAATCTTGGGCACGAGCAGTACTTC

J gene: TRBJ2-7
clone size: many
V gene: TRBV29-1
D gene: TRBD1
CDR3 protein: CSGVGQGLEQYF
CDR3 DNA: TGCAGCGGTGTGGGACAGGGCCTCGAGCAGTACTTC

J gene: TRBJ1-2
clone size: .
V gene: TRBV29-1
D gene: TRBD1
CDR3 protein: CSVGGTGGINCGYTF
CDR3 DNA: TGCAGCGTTGGTGGGACAGGGGGCATAAACTGTGGCTACACCTTC

J gene: TRBJ2-6
clone size: few
V gene: TRBV19
D gene: .
CDR3 protein: CASLNLGANVLTF
CDR3 DNA: TGTGCCAGCCTTAATCTGGGGGCCAACGTCCTGACTTTC

J gene: TRBJ1-2
clone size: many
V gene: TRBV11-2
D gene: .
CDR3 protein: CASSLDGQLPNYGYTF
CDR3 DNA: TGTGCCAGCAGCTTAGACGGACAGCTCCCTAACTATGGCTACACCTTC

J gene: TRBJ2-7
clone size: many
V gene: TRBV10-3
D gene: TRBD1
CDR3 protein: CAIRGDRADPYEQYF
CDR3 DNA: TGTGCCATCAGGGGGGACAGGGCCGACCCCTACGAGCAGTACTTC

J gene: TRBJ2-7
clone size: many
V gene: TRBV5-1
D gene: TRBD1
CDR3 protein: CASSYTGGYEQYF
CDR3 DNA: TGCGCCAGCAGCTATACAGGGGGCTACGAGCAGTACTTC

J gene: TRBJ2-3
clone size: many
V gene: TRBV20-1
D gene: TRBD2
CDR3 protein: CSAREWEGVKGVTQYF
CDR3 DNA: TGCAGTGCTAGAGAATGGGAGGGAGTTAAAGGGGTTACGCAGTATTTT

J gene: TRBJ2-1
clone size: many
V gene: TRBV5-1
D gene: TRBD2
CDR3 protein: CASSLALAGSYNEQFF
CDR3 DNA: TGCGCCAGCAGCTTGGCACTAGCGGGATCCTACAATGAGCAGTTCTTC

J gene: TRBJ1-1
clone size: .
V gene: TRBV6-2/TRBV6-3
D gene: .
CDR3 protein: CASRYTRRGFPEAFF
CDR3 DNA: TGTGCCAGCCGTTATACGAGAAGGGGATTCCCTGAAGCTTTCTTT

J gene: TRBJ2-5
clone size: .
V gene: TRBV28
D gene: .
CDR3 protein: CASSHPQGGETQYF
CDR3 DNA: TGTGCCAGCAGTCACCCACAGGGCGGAGAGACCCAGTACTTC

J gene: TRBJ1-1
clone size: many
V gene: TRBV2
D gene: TRBD1
CDR3 protein: CASSDGTGATEAFF
CDR3 DNA: TGTGCCAGCAGTGATGGGACAGGGGCCACTGAAGCTTTCTTT

J gene: TRBJ2-1
clone size: many
V gene: TRBV6-1
D gene: .
CDR3 protein: CASSKQGFEQFF
CDR3 DNA: TGTGCCAGCAGTAAACAGGGTTTTGAGCAGTTCTTC

J gene: TRBJ2-3
clone size: many
V gene: TRBV20-1
D gene: .
CDR3 protein: CSAQGRLDTQYF
CDR3 DNA: TGCAGTGCTCAGGGGAGACTGGATACGCAGTATTTT

J gene: TRBJ2-2
clone size: few
V gene: TRBV5-1
D gene: .
CDR3 protein: CASSLRQGTTGELFF
CDR3 DNA: TGCGCCAGCAGCTTAAGGCAGGGTACCACCGGGGAGCTGTTTTTT

J gene: TRBJ1-2
clone size: .
V gene: TRBV20-1
D gene: .
CDR3 protein: CSAQGADSNYGYTF
CDR3 DNA: TGCAGTGCTCAGGGAGCAGATTCTAACTATGGCTACACCTTC

J gene: TRBJ2-1
clone size: many
V gene: TRBV30
D gene: TRBD2
CDR3 protein: CAWSGRADEQFF
CDR3 DNA: TGTGCCTGGTCCGGGAGGGCCGATGAGCAGTTCTTC

J gene: TRBJ2-7
clone size: .
V gene: TRBV6-5
D gene: TRBD1
CDR3 protein: CASSYHGTGRSHEQYF
CDR3 DNA: TGTGCCAGCAGTTACCACGGGACAGGGAGATCCCACGAGCAGTACTTC

J gene: TRBJ2-7
clone size: many
V gene: TRBV6-1
D gene: TRBD2
CDR3 protein: CASMGTSGILYEQYF
CDR3 DNA: TGTGCCAGCATGGGGACTAGCGGGATCCTCTACGAGCAGTACTTC

J gene: TRBJ2-5
clone size: few
V gene: TRBV5-4
D gene: .
CDR3 protein: CASSSSHAGYQETQYF
CDR3 DNA: TGTGCCAGCAGCTCAAGCCACGCAGGATACCAAGAGACCCAGTACTTC

J gene: TRBJ1-2
clone size: many
V gene: TRBV18
D gene: .
CDR3 protein: CASSLARESYGYTF
CDR3 DNA: TGTGCCAGCTCACTCGCCCGTGAGTCTTATGGCTACACCTTC

J gene: TRBJ2-5
clone size: .
V gene: TRBV4-2
D gene: TRBD1
CDR3 protein: CASSQRPVGTGVQETQYF
CDR3 DNA: TGTGCCAGCAGCCAACGTCCTGTAGGGACAGGAGTCCAAGAGACCCAGTACTTC

J gene: TRBJ2-1
clone size: many
V gene: TRBV30
D gene: .
CDR3 protein: CAWSAGYYNEQFF
CDR3 DNA: TGTGCCTGGAGTGCCGGTTACTACAATGAGCAGTTCTTC

J gene: TRBJ2-7
clone size: few
V gene: TRBV4-1
D gene: .
CDR3 protein: CASSQVHNGGLAYEQYF
CDR3 DNA: TGCGCCAGCAGCCAAGTCCATAATGGCGGGTTGGCCTACGAGCAGTACTTC

J gene: TRBJ2-2
clone size: many
V gene: TRBV18
D gene: .
CDR3 protein: CASSQTNTGELFF
CDR3 DNA: TGTGCCAGCAGCCAGACGAACACCGGGGAGCTGTTTTTT

J gene: TRBJ2-7
clone size: many
V gene: TRBV5-1
D gene: .
CDR3 protein: CASTPRPNYEQYF
CDR3 DNA: TGCGCCAGTACCCCGAGGCCCAACTACGAGCAGTACTTC

J gene: TRBJ2-2
clone size: few
V gene: TRBV20-1
D gene: .
CDR3 protein: CSLQLNTGELFF
CDR3 DNA: TGCAGTCTGCAGTTAAACACCGGGGAGCTGTTTTTT

J gene: TRBJ2-7
clone size: .
V gene: TRBV7-9
D gene: TRBD1
CDR3 protein: CASSSTGVGEQYF
CDR3 DNA: TGTGCCAGCAGCTCTACAGGGGTGGGGGAGCAGTACTTC

J gene: TRBJ2-1
clone size: few
V gene: TRBV9
D gene: TRBD2
CDR3 protein: CASSKTGTSGGTTYNEQFF
CDR3 DNA: TGTGCCAGCAGCAAGACCGGGACTAGCGGGGGCACCACCTACAATGAGCAGTTCTTC

J gene: TRBJ2-3
clone size: .
V gene: TRBV4-1
D gene: .
CDR3 protein: CASSPRGHTDTQYF
CDR3 DNA: TGCGCCAGCAGCCCCCGGGGCCACACAGATACGCAGTATTTT

J gene: TRBJ2-7
clone size: .
V gene: TRBV6-1
D gene: .
CDR3 protein: CASRLEASQEQYF
CDR3 DNA: TGTGCCAGCAGGTTGGAGGCCTCCCAGGAGCAGTACTTC

J gene: TRBJ2-1
clone size: many
V gene: TRBV20-1
D gene: TRBD2
CDR3 protein: CSARGSGSYNEQFF
CDR3 DNA: TGCAGTGCTAGAGGTAGCGGGTCCTACAATGAGCAGTTCTTC

J gene: TRBJ2-7
clone size: many
V gene: TRBV15
D gene: .
CDR3 protein: CATSRARTESFYEQYF
CDR3 DNA: TGTGCCACCAGCAGAGCCCGGACAGAAAGTTTTTACGAGCAGTACTTC

J gene: TRBJ1-1
clone size: few
V gene: TRBV20-1
D gene: .
CDR3 protein: CSARLEFLEAFF
CDR3 DNA: TGCAGTGCGCGTCTTGAATTCCTTGAAGCTTTCTTT

J gene: TRBJ2-3
clone size: few
V gene: TRBV7-9
D gene: TRBD2
CDR3 protein: CASSPPGLAGGIGDTQYF
CDR3 DNA: TGTGCCAGCAGCCCTCCGGGACTAGCGGGAGGTATCGGAGATACGCAGTATTTT

J gene: TRBJ2-5
clone size: few
V gene: TRBV9
D gene: TRBD1
CDR3 protein: CASSAPGQKETQYF
CDR3 DNA: TGTGCCAGCAGCGCTCCGGGACAGAAAGAGACCCAGTACTTC

J gene: TRBJ2-3
clone size: many
V gene: TRBV27
D gene: .
CDR3 protein: CASSSSPTGADTQYF
CDR3 DNA: TGTGCCAGCAGTTCCTCCCCGACAGGCGCAGATACGCAGTATTTT

J gene: TRBJ1-1
clone size: many
V gene: TRBV28
D gene: .
CDR3 protein: CASSLLWGASTEAFF
CDR3 DNA: TGTGCCAGCAGTTTACTATGGGGGGCGAGCACTGAAGCTTTCTTT

J gene: TRBJ1-1
clone size: .
V gene: TRBV6-1
D gene: .
CDR3 protein: CASSESRGTTEALF
CDR3 DNA: TGTGCCAGCAGTGAGTCAAGGGGTACCACTGAAGCTCTCTTT

J gene: TRBJ2-1
clone size: many
V gene: TRBV2
D gene: TRBD2
CDR3 protein: CASSAVAGGLNEQFF
CDR3 DNA: TGTGCCAGCAGTGCCGTAGCGGGAGGGCTGAATGAGCAGTTCTTC

J gene: TRBJ2-3
clone size: few
V gene: TRBV7-2
D gene: TRBD2
CDR3 protein: CASSLGGGGRSADTQYF
CDR3 DNA: TGTGCCAGCAGCTTAGGGGGTGGCGGGAGGTCGGCAGATACGCAGTATTTT

J gene: TRBJ2-7
clone size: once
V gene: TRBV7-2
D gene: TRBD2
CDR3 protein: CASSRLAGSSYEQYF
CDR3 DNA: TGTGCCAGCAGTAGACTAGCGGGAAGCTCCTACGAGCAGTACTTC